This T cell receptor beta chain was recorded in a study of blood T cell repertoires in COVID-19. Here immunoSEQ multiplex PCR was the method, and the copy in TCRdb shows in-frame clones only, minus some. The sample gives under 150,000 clones, 88% of which show up once; approximately 1.2% is in the top ten. This CDR3 is 17 amino acids long. The trim removed 0 bases at V and 3 bases at J, leaving 6 bases unmatched. CDR1 is LGHNA and CDR2 is YSLEER in the germline V gene. Cohort assignment relied on participant-reported clinical history. J is TRBJ2-1 and V is TRBV4-3, with 9 bases that match TRBD2. This TCR came from a woman aged 30 to 39 with acute COVID-19. The sample consisted of PBMCs or T cells enriched from blood (not recorded which). The CDR3 loop is CASSQDWTSAFYNEQFF. The CDR3 region has the DNA TGCGCCAGCAGCCAAGATTGGACTAGCGCTTTCTACAATGAGCAGTTCTTC.